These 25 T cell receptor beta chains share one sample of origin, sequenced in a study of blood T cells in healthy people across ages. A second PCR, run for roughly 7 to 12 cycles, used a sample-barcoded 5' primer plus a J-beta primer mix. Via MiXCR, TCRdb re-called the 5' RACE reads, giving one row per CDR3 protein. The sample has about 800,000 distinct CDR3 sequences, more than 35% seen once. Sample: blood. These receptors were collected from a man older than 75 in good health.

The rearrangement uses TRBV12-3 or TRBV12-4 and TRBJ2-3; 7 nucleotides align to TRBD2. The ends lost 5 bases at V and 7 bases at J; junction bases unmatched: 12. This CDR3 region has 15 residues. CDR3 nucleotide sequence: TGTGCCAGCAGTCTAGGGAGCGGGAAAACAAATACGCAGTATTTT. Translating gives CASSLGSGKTNTQYF.

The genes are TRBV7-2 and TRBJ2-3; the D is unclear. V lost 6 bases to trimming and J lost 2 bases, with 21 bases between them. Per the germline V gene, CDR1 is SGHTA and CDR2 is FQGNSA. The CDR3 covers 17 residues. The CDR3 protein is CASRLTAAEAPTDTQYF. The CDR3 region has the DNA TGTGCCAGCAGACTAACTGCAGCTGAAGCACCCACAGATACGCAGTATTTT.

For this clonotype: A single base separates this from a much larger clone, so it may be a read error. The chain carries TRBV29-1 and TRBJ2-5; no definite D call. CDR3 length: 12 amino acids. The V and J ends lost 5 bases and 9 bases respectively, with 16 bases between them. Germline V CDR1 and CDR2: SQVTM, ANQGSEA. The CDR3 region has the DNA TGCAGCGTTAGGACCCAGTACGAGGCCCAGTACTTC. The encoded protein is CSVRTQYEAQYF.

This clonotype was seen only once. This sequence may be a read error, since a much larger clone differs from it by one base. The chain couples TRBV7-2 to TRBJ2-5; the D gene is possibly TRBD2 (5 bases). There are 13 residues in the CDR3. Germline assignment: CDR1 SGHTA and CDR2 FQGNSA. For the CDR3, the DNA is TGTGCCGGCAGCTGGACTTCCCAAGAGACCCAGTACTTC. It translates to CAGSWTSQETQYF.

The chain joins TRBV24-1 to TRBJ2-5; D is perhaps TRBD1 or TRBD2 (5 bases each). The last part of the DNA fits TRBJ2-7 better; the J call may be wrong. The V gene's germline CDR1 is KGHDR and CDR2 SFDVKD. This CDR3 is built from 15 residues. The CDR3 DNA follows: TGTGCCACCAGTGATACCCGGGACGGGGCCCACGAGCAGTACTTC. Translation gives CATSDTRDGAHEQYF.

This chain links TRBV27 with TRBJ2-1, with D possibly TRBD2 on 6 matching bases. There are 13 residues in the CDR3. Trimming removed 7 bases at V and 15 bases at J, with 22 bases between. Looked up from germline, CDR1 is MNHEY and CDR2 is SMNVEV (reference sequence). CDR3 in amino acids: CASKNPGDLRWFF. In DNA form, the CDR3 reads TGTGCCAGCAAAAACCCGGGGGACTTGCGGTGGTTCTTC.

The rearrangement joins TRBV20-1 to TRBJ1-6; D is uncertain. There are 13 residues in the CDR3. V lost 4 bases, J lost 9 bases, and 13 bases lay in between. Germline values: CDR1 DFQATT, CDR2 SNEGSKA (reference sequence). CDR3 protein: CSAKTDVGSPLHF. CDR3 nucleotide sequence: TGCAGTGCTAAGACGGACGTCGGTTCACCCCTCCACTTT.

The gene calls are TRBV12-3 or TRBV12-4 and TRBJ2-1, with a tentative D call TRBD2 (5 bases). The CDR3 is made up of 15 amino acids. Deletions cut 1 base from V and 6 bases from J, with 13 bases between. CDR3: CASSLGGGPGNEQFF. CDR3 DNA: TGTGCCAGCAGTTTAGGTGGCGGGCCGGGCAATGAGCAGTTCTTC.

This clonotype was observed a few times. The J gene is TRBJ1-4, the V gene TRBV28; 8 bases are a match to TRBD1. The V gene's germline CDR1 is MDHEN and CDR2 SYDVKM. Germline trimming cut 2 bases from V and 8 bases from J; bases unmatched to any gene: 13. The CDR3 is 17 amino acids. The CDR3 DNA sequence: TGTGCCAGCAGTTTAAGTATCGTTGCAGGGGGCGGCGAAAAACTGTTTTTT. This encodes CASSLSIVAGGGEKLFF.

Here the CDR3 reads CAWTVNAGLYGYTF. For the CDR3, the DNA is TGTGCCTGGACCGTAAATGCGGGCCTCTATGGCTACACCTTC. The chain carries TRBV30 and TRBJ1-2; D not certain. CDR1 is GTSNPN, CDR2 SVGIG, per germline (reference sequence). With 4 bases removed from V and 4 bases from J, the gap between germline ends came to 16 bases. The CDR3 sequence is 14 residues long.

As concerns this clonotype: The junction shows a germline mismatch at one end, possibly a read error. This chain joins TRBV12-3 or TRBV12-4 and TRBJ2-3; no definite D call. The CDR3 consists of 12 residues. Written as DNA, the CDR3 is TGTGCCAGCAGTCCCTACCGAGATGCGCAGTATTTT. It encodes CASSPYRDAQYF.

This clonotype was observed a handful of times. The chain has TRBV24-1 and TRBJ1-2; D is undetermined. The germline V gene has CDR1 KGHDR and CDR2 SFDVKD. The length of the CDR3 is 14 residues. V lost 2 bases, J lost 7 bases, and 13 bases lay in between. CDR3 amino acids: CATSDSATTRGYTF. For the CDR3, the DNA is TGTGCCACCAGTGATTCTGCGACGACGCGTGGCTACACCTTC.

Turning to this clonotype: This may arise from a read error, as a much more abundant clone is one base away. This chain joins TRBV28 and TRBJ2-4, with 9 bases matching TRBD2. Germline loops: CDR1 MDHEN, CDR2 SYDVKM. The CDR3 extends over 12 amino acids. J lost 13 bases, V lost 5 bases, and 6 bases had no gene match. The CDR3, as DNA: TGTGCCAGCAGTGGGACTAGCTACAAGCAGTACTTC. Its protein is CASSGTSYKQYF.

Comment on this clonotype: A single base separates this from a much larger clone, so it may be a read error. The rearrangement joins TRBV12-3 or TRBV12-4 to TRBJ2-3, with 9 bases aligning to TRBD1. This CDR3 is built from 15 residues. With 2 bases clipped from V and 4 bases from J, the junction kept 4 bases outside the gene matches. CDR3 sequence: CASSLTGGHADTQYF. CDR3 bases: TGTGCCAGCAGTTTAACAGGGGGCCACGCAGATACGCAGTATTTT.

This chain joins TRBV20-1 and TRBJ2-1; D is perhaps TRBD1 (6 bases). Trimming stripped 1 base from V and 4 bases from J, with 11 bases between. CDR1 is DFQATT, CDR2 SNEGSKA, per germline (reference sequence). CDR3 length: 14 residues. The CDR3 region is CSARVQGAYNEQFF. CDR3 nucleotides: TGCAGTGCTAGAGTACAGGGCGCTTACAATGAGCAGTTCTTC.

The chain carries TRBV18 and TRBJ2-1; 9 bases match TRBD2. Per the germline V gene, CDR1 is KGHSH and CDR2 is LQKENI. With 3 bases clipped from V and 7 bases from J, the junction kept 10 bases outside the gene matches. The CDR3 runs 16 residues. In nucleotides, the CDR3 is TGTGCCAGCTCACCCCTAAGCGGGAGGCGAAGGAATGAGCAGTTCTTC. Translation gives CASSPLSGRRRNEQFF. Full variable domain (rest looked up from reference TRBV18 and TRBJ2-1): NAGVMQNPRHLVRRRGQEARLRCSPMKGHSHVYWYRQLPEEGLKFMVYLQKENIIDESGMPKERFSAEFPKEGPSILRIQQVVRGDSAAYFCASSPLSGRRRNEQFFGPGTRLTVL.

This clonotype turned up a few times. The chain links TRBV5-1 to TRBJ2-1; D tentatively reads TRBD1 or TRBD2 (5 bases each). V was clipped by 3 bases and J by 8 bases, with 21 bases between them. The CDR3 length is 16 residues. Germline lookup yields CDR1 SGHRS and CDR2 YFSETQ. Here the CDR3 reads CASSSGAINRGDEQFF. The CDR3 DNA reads TGCGCCAGCAGCTCCGGGGCCATTAACCGGGGCGATGAGCAGTTCTTC.

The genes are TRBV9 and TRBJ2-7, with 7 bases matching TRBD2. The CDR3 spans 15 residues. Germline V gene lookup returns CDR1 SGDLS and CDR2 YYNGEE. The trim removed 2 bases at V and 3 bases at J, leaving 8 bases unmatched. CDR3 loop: CASSVRRERVYEQYF. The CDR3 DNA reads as TGTGCCAGCAGCGTTAGGCGGGAGCGGGTCTACGAGCAGTACTTC.

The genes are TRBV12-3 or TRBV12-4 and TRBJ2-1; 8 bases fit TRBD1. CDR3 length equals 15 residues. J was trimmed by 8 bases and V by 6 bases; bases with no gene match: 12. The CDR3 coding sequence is TGTGCCAGCAGCCCGGCAGGGGGCACCAGGGATGAGCAGTTCTTC. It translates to CASSPAGGTRDEQFF.

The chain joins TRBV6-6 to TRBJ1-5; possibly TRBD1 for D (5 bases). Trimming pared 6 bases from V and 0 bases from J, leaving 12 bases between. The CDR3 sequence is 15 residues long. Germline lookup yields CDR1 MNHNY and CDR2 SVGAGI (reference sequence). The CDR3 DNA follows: TGTGCCAGCAGAACGACAGAATATAGCAATCAGCCCCAGCATTTT. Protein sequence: CASRTTEYSNQPQHF.

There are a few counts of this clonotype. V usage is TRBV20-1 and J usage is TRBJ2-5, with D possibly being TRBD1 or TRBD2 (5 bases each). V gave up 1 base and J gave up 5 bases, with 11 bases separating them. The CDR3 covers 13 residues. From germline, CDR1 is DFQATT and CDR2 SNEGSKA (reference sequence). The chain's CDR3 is CSARAGGGETQYF. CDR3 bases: TGCAGTGCTAGAGCTGGGGGTGGGGAGACCCAGTACTTC.

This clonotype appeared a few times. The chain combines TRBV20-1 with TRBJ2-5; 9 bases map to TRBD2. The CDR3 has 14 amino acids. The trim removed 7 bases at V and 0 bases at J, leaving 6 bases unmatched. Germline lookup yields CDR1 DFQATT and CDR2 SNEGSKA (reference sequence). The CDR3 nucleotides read TGCAGTGGTCGGAGCGGGGGGTACCAAGAGACCCAGTACTTC. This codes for CSGRSGGYQETQYF.

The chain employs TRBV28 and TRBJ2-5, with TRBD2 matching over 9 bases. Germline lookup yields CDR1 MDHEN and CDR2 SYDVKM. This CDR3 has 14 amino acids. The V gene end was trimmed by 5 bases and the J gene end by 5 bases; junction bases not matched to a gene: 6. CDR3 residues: CASSLAGLRETQYF. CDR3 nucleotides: TGTGCCAGCAGTCTAGCGGGACTTCGCGAGACCCAGTACTTC.

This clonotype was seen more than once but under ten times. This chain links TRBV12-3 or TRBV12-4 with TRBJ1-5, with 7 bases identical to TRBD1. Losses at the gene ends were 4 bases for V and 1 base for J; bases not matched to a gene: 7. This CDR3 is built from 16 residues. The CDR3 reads CASSSRDSLSNQPQHF. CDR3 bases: TGTGCCAGCAGTTCGCGGGACAGCCTAAGCAATCAGCCCCAGCATTTT.

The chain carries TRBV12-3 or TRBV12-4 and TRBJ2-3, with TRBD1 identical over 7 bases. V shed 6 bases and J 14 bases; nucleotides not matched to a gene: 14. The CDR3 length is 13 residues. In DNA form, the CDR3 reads TGTGCCAGCAGCACTCAACACGACAGGGATCGGTATTTT. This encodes CASSTQHDRDRYF.